Presented here are 20 T cell receptor beta chains from one specimen sequenced in a study of blood T cell repertoires in COVID-19. TCRdb keeps only in-frame clones here, not all; method: immunoSEQ multiplex PCR. Of about 190,000 clones listed, about 89% were seen once; the top ten hold approximately 6.7%. Sequenced material: peripheral blood. The receptors were gathered from a man aged 35-49 years with acute or convalescent COVID-19.

This chain joins TRBV11-3 and TRBJ1-6; D unclear. CDR3 length equals 15 residues. V was trimmed by 6 bases and J by 7 bases, leaving 16 bases between them. Germline assignment: CDR1 SGHNT and CDR2 YENEEA. CDR3 in DNA: TGTGCCAGCAGAGTGGCGGGTAGTTTAAATTCACCCCTCCACTTT. Amino acids: CASRVAGSLNSPLHF.

This chain connects TRBV15 to TRBJ2-3; 14 bases match TRBD2. J gave up 3 bases and V 0 bases, and 5 bases lay outside the gene matches. This CDR3 is 18 amino acids long. CDR1 LNHNV and CDR2 YYDKDF come from the germline V gene (reference sequence). CDR3 loop: CATSREGTSGGLTDTQYF. The CDR3, as DNA: TGTGCCACCAGCAGAGAGGGGACTAGCGGGGGCCTGACAGATACGCAGTATTTT.

This sequence joins TRBV28 and TRBJ1-5, with 9 nucleotides matching TRBD1. With V trimmed by 8 bases and J by 4 bases, 6 bases remained unmatched. CDR3 length equals 14 residues. Germline CDR1 is MDHEN and CDR2 is SYDVKM. The CDR3 DNA reads TGTGCCAGCTGGGACAGGGTCAGTAATCAGCCCCAGCATTTT. It is translated as CASWDRVSNQPQHF.

The chain joins TRBV20-1 to TRBJ2-1, with D unresolved. V dropped 6 bases and J dropped 5 bases, with 5 bases sitting between them. Germline values: CDR1 DFQATT, CDR2 SNEGSKA (reference sequence). The CDR3 is made up of 10 amino acids. CDR3 sequence reads: CSAPDNEQFF. CDR3 DNA sequence: TGCAGTGCCCCTGACAATGAGCAGTTCTTC.

This clone was recorded once. The genes are TRBV7-9 and TRBJ1-3, with 7 bases matching TRBD1. The germline V gene has CDR1 SEHNR and CDR2 FQNEAQ (reference sequence). V dropped 5 bases and J dropped 2; count of bases not matched to a gene: 9. The CDR3 spans 16 residues. CDR3 amino acids: CASSPTGSSAGNTIYF. CDR3 nucleotide sequence: TGTGCCAGCAGCCCGACAGGGTCTTCGGCTGGAAACACCATATATTTT.

This rearrangement joins TRBV28 to TRBJ2-2, with a possible D match to TRBD1 (6 bases). Germline V gene lookup returns CDR1 MDHEN and CDR2 SYDVKM. Trimming cost V 3 bases and J 1 base, with 9 bases left between them. The CDR3 length is 15 residues. The chain's CDR3 is CASSLSDRNTGELFF. The CDR3 bases are TGTGCCAGCAGTTTGTCGGACAGGAACACCGGGGAGCTGTTTTTT.

The chain is built from TRBV27 and TRBJ1-2; perhaps TRBD1 as D (5 bases). The CDR3 covers 11 residues. CDR1 is MNHEY and CDR2 is SMNVEV in the germline V gene (reference sequence). With 10 bases removed from V and 8 bases from J, the gap between germline ends came to 14 bases. The CDR3: CATTPSGGYTF. In nucleotides, the CDR3 is TGTGCCACCACCCCTTCAGGGGGCTACACCTTC.

The sample holds one count of this clone. This chain links TRBV30 with TRBJ1-2; D remains unclear. Trimming took 0 bases from V and 7 from J, leaving 21 bases between them. From germline, CDR1 is GTSNPN and CDR2 SVGIG (reference sequence). The CDR3 consists of 16 residues. In DNA, the CDR3 is TGTGCCTGGAGTGTACTTGCGGGGATGGTCTCCGTTGGCTACACCTTC. This sequence encodes CAWSVLAGMVSVGYTF.

The chain recombines TRBV12-3 or TRBV12-4 with TRBJ2-2; TRBD2 might be the D (5 bases). The CDR3 length is 13 residues. The ends were cut back, 7 bases at V and 8 bases at J, with 14 bases in the middle. In nucleotides, the CDR3 is TGTGCCAGCACCTCGTACGGGGAGGGGGAGCTGTTTTTT. Its translation: CASTSYGEGELFF.

This chain links TRBV28 with TRBJ1-2; 9 bases agree with TRBD1. The CDR3 sequence is 15 residues long. V dropped 3 bases and J dropped 4; count of bases not matched to a gene: 6. The germline V gene encodes CDR1 MDHEN and CDR2 SYDVKM. As DNA, the CDR3 is TGTGCCAGCAGTTTCCGGGACAGGGAGGCCTATGGCTACACCTTC. As protein: CASSFRDREAYGYTF.

This clone was detected a few times. The chain employs TRBV5-4 and TRBJ1-4, with TRBD1 matching 7 bases. Germline V gene sequence: CDR1 SGHNT, CDR2 YYREEE (reference sequence). V shed 4 bases and J 5 bases; nucleotides not matched to a gene: 8. CDR3 length equals 15 residues. This chain's CDR3 is CASSRPDRPNEKLFF. CDR3 nucleotide sequence: TGTGCCAGCAGCCGTCCGGACAGGCCGAATGAAAAACTGTTTTTT.

This sequence joins TRBV6-2 or TRBV6-3 and TRBJ2-1; 10 bases line up with TRBD2. The germline CDR1 and CDR2 sequences are MNHEY and SVGEGT. CDR3 length equals 15 residues. Germline trimming cut 0 bases from V and 6 bases from J; bases unmatched to any gene: 2. CDR3 DNA: TGTGCCAGCAGTTACTCGGGACTAGCGATCAATGAGCAGTTCTTC. It yields the protein CASSYSGLAINEQFF.

This clone was picked up many times. V usage is TRBV7-8 and J usage is TRBJ2-7; the D gene is possibly TRBD1 (6 bases). The CDR3 length is 14 residues. V lost 2 bases and J 0 bases, leaving 8 bases between the germline ends. The germline V gene encodes CDR1 SGHVS and CDR2 FQNEAQ. The CDR3 DNA reads TGTGCCAGCAGCTTAACAGGGAGCTCCTACGAGCAGTACTTC. This translates into CASSLTGSSYEQYF.

The chain couples TRBV6-6 to TRBJ1-1; D remains unclear. CDR3 length: 13 amino acids. V lost 5 bases and J lost 1, with 8 bases in between. Germline CDR1 MNHNY, CDR2 SVGAGI (reference sequence). The CDR3 DNA reads as TGTGCCAGCAGTCCGACACAGAACACTGAAGCTTTCTTT. Translation: CASSPTQNTEAFF.

V and J are TRBV5-1 and TRBJ2-5; 14 positions match TRBD2. CDR3 size: 18 residues. Germline V gene sequence: CDR1 SGHRS, CDR2 YFSETQ. Trimming removed 0 bases from V and 0 bases from J; junction bases left unmatched: 4. The CDR3 region is CASSLERTSGGYQETQYF. The CDR3 nucleotides read TGCGCCAGCAGCTTGGAAAGGACTAGCGGGGGGTACCAAGAGACCCAGTACTTC.

The chain joins TRBV9 to TRBJ2-7; 10 bases line up with TRBD2. This CDR3 is built from 15 residues. V lost 0 bases, J lost 6 bases, and 6 bases stayed unmatched. Germline V CDR1 and CDR2: SGDLS, YYNGEE. This chain's CDR3 is CASSVGASGGSEQYF. The CDR3 DNA reads TGTGCCAGCAGCGTAGGGGCTAGCGGGGGCTCCGAGCAGTACTTC.

The chain couples TRBV5-1 to TRBJ2-3; 11 nucleotides align to TRBD2. From germline, CDR1 is SGHRS and CDR2 YFSETQ. With 0 bases clipped from V and 4 bases from J, the junction kept 4 bases outside the gene matches. The CDR3 contains 16 residues. The CDR3 here is CASSLATSGGADTQYF. The CDR3 nucleotides are TGCGCCAGCAGCTTGGCTACTAGCGGGGGAGCAGATACGCAGTATTTT.

The chain employs TRBV7-9 and TRBJ1-2; TRBD1 matches at 7 bases. This CDR3 is built from 15 residues. V was pared by 2 bases and J by 8 bases, with 11 bases of the junction left unmatched. Germline V lookup: CDR1 SEHNR, CDR2 FQNEAQ (reference sequence). The CDR3 loop reads CASSLLGTDLVGYTF. The CDR3 DNA follows: TGTGCCAGCAGCTTATTAGGGACAGACCTCGTAGGCTACACCTTC.

On this clone itself: This specimen includes other DNA sequences encoding the same CDR3. The chain links TRBV18 to TRBJ1-1; D is perhaps TRBD1 (5 bases). The CDR3 loop spans 13 amino acids. The ends were cut back, 6 bases at V and 1 base at J, with 9 bases in the middle. Germline V gene data show CDR1 as KGHSH and CDR2 as LQKENI. CDR3 amino acids: CASSPRGNTEAFF. CDR3 nucleotide sequence: TGTGCCAGCTCCCCAAGGGGGAACACTGAAGCTTTCTTT.

J is TRBJ1-1 and V is TRBV7-9, with D tentatively TRBD1 (5 bases). The ends were cut back, 1 base at V and 9 bases at J, with 18 bases in the middle. In germline, CDR1 is SEHNR, CDR2 FQNEAQ (reference sequence). The CDR3 is 15 amino acids. CDR3 amino acids: CASSLVTGASAQAFF. The DNA for the CDR3 is TGTGCCAGCAGCTTAGTAACTGGGGCTAGCGCCCAAGCTTTCTTT. The variable domain in full, completed from reference TRBV7-9 and TRBJ1-1, reads DTGVSQNPRHKITKRGQNVTFRCDPISEHNRLYWYRQTLGQGPEFLTYFQNEAQLEKSRLLSDRFSAERPKGSFSTLEIQRTEQGDSAMYLCASSLVTGASAQAFFGQGTRLTVV.